The 31 T cell receptor beta chains listed next were all sequenced from one sample in a study of PD-1 blockade in mismatch repair-deficient tumors. Profiled with immunoSEQ multiplex PCR; TCRdb holds only in-frame clones, not every one. The sample consists of 100,000 to 150,000 clones, roughly nine tenths of them appearing once. The specimen was peripheral blood, collected 44 weeks after starting pembrolizumab. The receptors shown here come from an adult with mismatch repair-deficient cancer.

The V call is TRBV15, the J call TRBJ2-7; 7 positions match TRBD1. Germline-derived CDR1 and CDR2 are LNHNV and YYDKDF (reference sequence). CDR3 length: 16 residues. Trimming took 5 bases from V and 0 from J; bases not matched to a gene: 10. Here the CDR3 reads CATSLPNRDSSYEQYF. The CDR3 coding sequence is TGTGCCACCAGCCTTCCTAACCGGGACAGCTCCTACGAGCAGTACTTC.

V usage is TRBV6-6 and J usage is TRBJ2-4; D ambiguous. Trimming cost V 6 bases and J 0 bases, with 6 bases left between them. CDR1 and CDR2 from the germline V gene are MNHNY and SVGAGI (reference sequence). This CDR3 region has 13 residues. CDR3 loop: CASSHIAKNIQYF. CDR3 in DNA: TGTGCCAGCAGCCACATAGCCAAAAACATTCAGTACTTC.

The V call is TRBV19, the J call TRBJ2-7, with 10 bases matching TRBD2. Looked up from germline, CDR1 is LNHDA and CDR2 is SQIVND (reference sequence). The CDR3 has 15 amino acids. J was trimmed by 0 bases and V by 3 bases; bases with no gene match: 2. CDR3 region: CASSITSGASYEQYF. The DNA for the CDR3 is TGTGCCAGTAGTATCACTAGCGGGGCCTCCTACGAGCAGTACTTC.

This sequence joins TRBV9 and TRBJ2-1; 9 bases match TRBD2. This CDR3 contains 15 residues. Germline V gene data show CDR1 as SGDLS and CDR2 as YYNGEE. V dropped 2 bases and J dropped 7; count of bases not matched to a gene: 7. The CDR3 coding sequence is TGTGCCAGCAGCGTTGGCGGGAGGGCCGGGAATGAGCAGTTCTTC. Amino acids: CASSVGGRAGNEQFF.

The chain couples TRBV7-2 to TRBJ2-1, with a weak D call TRBD1 (6 bases). CDR3 length: 16 amino acids. From germline, CDR1 is SGHTA and CDR2 FQGNSA. V lost 1 base and J lost 4, with 14 bases in between. CDR3 loop: CASSLGGTGHYNEQFF. The CDR3 DNA sequence: TGTGCCAGCAGCTTAGGGGGAACAGGGCATTACAATGAGCAGTTCTTC.

The chain combines TRBV5-4 with TRBJ2-7; 7 bases are a match to TRBD1. V lost 3 bases, J lost 3 bases, and 3 bases stayed unmatched. Germline values: CDR1 SGHNT, CDR2 YYREEE (reference sequence). The CDR3 has 13 amino acids. The chain's CDR3 is CASSSRDSYEQYF. The CDR3 nucleotides are TGTGCCAGCAGCTCTCGGGACAGCTACGAGCAGTACTTC.

The chain joins TRBV11-3 to TRBJ2-1; unclear D gene. The CDR3 is made up of 12 amino acids. Trimming left V 3 bases short and J 6 bases short, with 6 bases between. The germline V gene encodes CDR1 SGHNT and CDR2 YENEEA. The CDR3 loop is CASSLFINEQFF. The CDR3 DNA follows: TGTGCCAGCAGCTTGTTCATCAATGAGCAGTTCTTC.

The chain recombines TRBV4-3 with TRBJ2-3; no clear D. The V and J ends lost 4 bases and 2 bases respectively, with 13 bases between them. The CDR3 is made up of 15 amino acids. The germline gives CDR1 LGHNA, CDR2 YSLEER. CDR3 bases: TGCGCCAGCAGCCGAGAAAACCCTTTCACAGATACGCAGTATTTT. Protein sequence: CASSRENPFTDTQYF.

V usage is TRBV6-1 and J usage is TRBJ2-5; 12 nucleotides align to TRBD2. The CDR3 is 14 amino acids. CDR1 MNHNS and CDR2 SASEGT come from the germline V gene. V lost 6 bases and J lost 5; bases outside the gene matches: 4. In nucleotides, the CDR3 is TGTGCCAGCAGGACTAGCGGGAGCGGTGAGACCCAGTACTTC. Its translation is CASRTSGSGETQYF.

This clone was seen once. The genes are TRBV6-5 and TRBJ1-2; D gene ambiguous. V was pared by 5 bases and J by 8 bases, with 18 bases between. Germline CDR1 and CDR2: MNHEY and SVGAGI. This CDR3 spans 14 amino acids. DNA for the CDR3: TGTGCCAGCAGTCCCTATCTGGCAGAGCAGGGCTACACCTTC. Protein sequence: CASSPYLAEQGYTF.

The genes are TRBV16 and TRBJ1-5; 10 bases fit TRBD1. CDR3 size: 15 residues. Unmatched junction bases numbered 4, after V lost 4 bases and J lost 4 bases. CDR1 is KGHSY and CDR2 is FQNENV in the germline V gene. The CDR3 nucleotides are TGTGCCAGCAGCCCCAAGGGACAGGGGAATCAGCCCCAGCATTTT. Its protein product is CASSPKGQGNQPQHF.

The chain is built from TRBV28 and TRBJ1-3; D unclear. V gave up 6 bases and J gave up 4 bases, with 13 bases separating them. Germline values: CDR1 MDHEN, CDR2 SYDVKM. This CDR3 contains 14 residues. DNA for the CDR3: TGTGCCAGCAGGAATGCCTTACGGGGAAACACCATATATTTT. Translating gives CASRNALRGNTIYF. Filled out from reference TRBV28 and TRBJ1-3, the complete variable domain reads DVKVTQSSRYLVKRTGEKVFLECVQDMDHENMFWYRQDPGLGLRLIYFSYDVKMKEKGDIPEGYSVSREKKERFSLILESASTNQTSMYLCASRNALRGNTIYFGEGSWLTVV.

CDR3 region: CAISKLWTHSGDSTDTQYF. The DNA for the CDR3 is TGTGCCATCAGCAAACTATGGACCCATAGCGGGGATTCTACAGATACGCAGTATTTT. The V call is TRBV10-3, the J call TRBJ2-3, with 8 bases identical to TRBD2. J gave up 3 bases and V 6 bases, and 20 bases lay outside the gene matches. The germline V gene encodes CDR1 ENHRY and CDR2 SYGVKD. The CDR3 contains 19 residues.

The table lists this clone with a count of one. The CDR3 loop is CASSSGLAGVSTDTQYF. For the CDR3, the DNA is TGTGCCAGCAGCTCGGGACTAGCGGGAGTGAGCACAGATACGCAGTATTTT. The chain employs TRBV11-3 and TRBJ2-3; 14 positions agree with TRBD2. V shed 4 bases and J 0 bases; nucleotides not matched to a gene: 3. Per germline, CDR1 SGHNT and CDR2 YENEEA. This CDR3 is built from 17 residues.

The CDR3 sequence is CASSTLWASEQFF. The CDR3, as DNA: TGTGCCAGCAGTACCTTGTGGGCTAGTGAGCAGTTCTTC. The chain is built from TRBV6-1 and TRBJ2-1; D remains unclear. Germline CDR1 is MNHNS and CDR2 is SASEGT. Trimming shortened V by 5 bases and J by 9 bases, and 14 bases separated the two germline ends. The CDR3 covers 13 residues.

The chain couples TRBV9 to TRBJ2-3, with 9 bases lining up with TRBD2. With 0 bases clipped from V and 5 bases from J, the junction kept 1 base outside the gene matches. The CDR3 sequence is 14 residues long. CDR1 SGDLS and CDR2 YYNGEE come from the germline V gene. Here the CDR3 DNA reads TGTGCCAGCAGCGTAGGGACTAGCGTAGATACGCAGTATTTT. It is translated as CASSVGTSVDTQYF.

The V and J genes are TRBV30 and TRBJ1-2, with no clear D. Trimming pared 5 bases from V and 5 bases from J, leaving 9 bases between. Germline V CDR1 and CDR2: GTSNPN, SVGIG (reference sequence). This CDR3 is 11 amino acids long. The CDR3 DNA follows: TGTGCCTGGGGTTTAGGTTATGGCTACACCTTC. This encodes CAWGLGYGYTF.

This clone was observed a single time. The V and J genes are TRBV5-6 and TRBJ1-4; D perhaps matches TRBD1 (5 bases). The CDR3 is 14 amino acids. Per germline, CDR1 SGHDT and CDR2 YYEEEE. V lost 6 bases and J lost 7, with 16 bases in between. CDR3 coding DNA: TGTGCCAGCAACAAACAAGGGGAGAGTGAAAAACTGTTTTTT. Protein sequence: CASNKQGESEKLFF.

The chain recombines TRBV7-9 with TRBJ2-7, with no clear D. CDR3 length equals 12 residues. Germline V gene data show CDR1 as SEHNR and CDR2 as FQNEAQ (reference sequence). Trimming removed 3 bases from V and 6 bases from J, with 9 bases in between. The CDR3 here is CASSFDPFEQYF. The DNA for the CDR3 is TGTGCCAGCAGCTTTGACCCTTTCGAGCAGTACTTC.

V and J are TRBV25-1 and TRBJ2-1; 10 bases are shared with TRBD1. The CDR3 totals 16 residues. The J segment lost 5 bases and the V segment lost 2 bases, leaving 6 bases of the junction unmatched. CDR1 is MGHDK, CDR2 SYGVNS, per germline. CDR3 DNA: TGTGCCAGCAGTGAACCGGGGGACAGGGGCAACAATGAGCAGTTCTTC. Amino acid sequence: CASSEPGDRGNNEQFF.

V is TRBV4-1 and J is TRBJ2-7; D is unresolved. The V and J ends lost 2 bases and 4 bases respectively, with 9 bases between them. Germline V gene lookup returns CDR1 MGHRA and CDR2 YSYEKL. The CDR3 totals 13 residues. CDR3 region: CASSQKITYEQYF. The CDR3 region has the DNA TGCGCCAGCAGCCAAAAAATCACTTACGAGCAGTACTTC.

The chain couples TRBV7-2 to TRBJ2-1; TRBD2 might be the D (6 bases). CDR1 is SGHTA and CDR2 is FQGNSA in the germline V gene. The V end lost 1 base, the J end lost 5 bases, and 9 bases lay between the germline ends. The CDR3 length is 14 residues. CDR3 residues: CASSLELADNEQFF. DNA for the CDR3: TGTGCCAGCAGCTTAGAACTAGCAGACAATGAGCAGTTCTTC.

This clone was found a few times. This CDR3 reads CASSWVRQRGYTF. The DNA for the CDR3 is TGTGCCAGTAGTTGGGTGAGACAGCGCGGCTACACCTTC. This chain uses TRBV19 with TRBJ1-2; tentatively, D is TRBD1 (5 bases). CDR1 LNHDA and CDR2 SQIVND come from the germline V gene (reference sequence). V was trimmed by 5 bases and J by 8 bases, leaving 15 bases between them. This CDR3 comprises 13 residues.

This chain connects TRBV5-8 to TRBJ1-2; 8 nucleotides line up with TRBD1. V lost 1 base, J lost 8 bases, and 10 bases stayed unmatched. The germline V gene encodes CDR1 SGHTS and CDR2 YDEGEE. The CDR3 spans 15 residues. The chain's CDR3 is CASSLRTGWREGYTF. The CDR3 DNA reads TGTGCCAGCAGCTTGAGGACAGGGTGGAGAGAAGGCTACACCTTC.

J is TRBJ2-7 and V is TRBV5-6, with 12 positions matching TRBD2. Germline assignment: CDR1 SGHDT and CDR2 YYEEEE. CDR3 length: 17 amino acids. V dropped 4 bases and J dropped 7; count of bases not matched to a gene: 15. The CDR3 DNA is TGTGCCAGCAGCGCCTTTTCTAGCGGGAGGGCCCATCGGGAGCAGTACTTC. Residues: CASSAFSSGRAHREQYF.

V gene TRBV6-5 combines with J gene TRBJ2-5, with 8 bases fitting TRBD1. The germline V gene encodes CDR1 MNHEY and CDR2 SVGAGI. The CDR3 totals 13 residues. Germline trimming cut 5 bases from V and 4 bases from J; bases unmatched to any gene: 3. The CDR3 sequence is CASSRTGRETQYF. The DNA of the CDR3 is TGTGCCAGCAGTAGGACAGGGCGAGAGACCCAGTACTTC.

The table lists this clone with a count of one. This chain joins TRBV30 and TRBJ2-7, with 8 bases matching TRBD1. There are 13 residues in the CDR3. V was pared by 4 bases and J by 3 bases, with 5 bases of the junction left unmatched. Germline V gene sequence: CDR1 GTSNPN, CDR2 SVGIG (reference sequence). The CDR3 bases are TGTGCCTGGAATAGAGACAGGGGCTACGAGCAGTACTTC. This translates into CAWNRDRGYEQYF.

The chain joins TRBV7-9 to TRBJ2-1, with 9 nucleotides matching TRBD2. V shed 2 bases and J 5 bases; nucleotides not matched to a gene: 4. The CDR3 loop spans 15 amino acids. Germline lookup yields CDR1 SEHNR and CDR2 FQNEAQ (reference sequence). In DNA form, the CDR3 reads TGTGCCAGCAGCTTAATTAGCGGGAGAAACAATGAGCAGTTCTTC. This codes for CASSLISGRNNEQFF.

This clone was seen only a few times. The V call is TRBV7-2, the J call TRBJ2-2; 8 bases match TRBD1. Germline values: CDR1 SGHTA, CDR2 FQGNSA. The CDR3 runs to 16 residues. With V trimmed by 7 bases and J by 3 bases, 10 bases remained unmatched. CDR3 region: CASTDAGGFDTGELFF. CDR3 nucleotides: TGTGCCAGCACCGACGCAGGGGGCTTCGACACCGGGGAGCTGTTTTTT.

The CDR3 DNA reads TGTGCCAGCAGCCGTGTCCACAGGAAACAAGAGACCCAGTACTTC. Translation: CASSRVHRKQETQYF. This chain joins TRBV28 and TRBJ2-5; tentative D call: TRBD1 (5 bases). Germline V gives CDR1 MDHEN, CDR2 SYDVKM. The V gene lost 6 bases and the J gene lost 2 bases, with 16 bases spanning the gap. The CDR3 loop spans 15 amino acids.

The V gene is TRBV7-2, the J gene TRBJ2-2; 9 nucleotides line up with TRBD1. The CDR3 length is 16 residues. Germline assignment: CDR1 SGHTA and CDR2 FQGNSA. The ends lost 5 bases at V and 0 bases at J; junction bases unmatched: 4. The CDR3 region has the DNA TGTGCCAGCAGCACCGGACAGGGGACGAACACCGGGGAGCTGTTTTTT. Translating gives CASSTGQGTNTGELFF.